These T cell receptor beta chains were read from a single sample in a study of siplizumab effects on memory and regulatory T cells. TCRdb's table, derived via immunoSEQ multiplex PCR, lists solely in-frame clones and lacks some. Here the sample spans more than 90,000 clones, about nine tenths being singletons. Sequenced input: non-Treg CD4+ T cells sorted from blood. Receptors were obtained from a human donor in good health. CDR3s include the opening cysteine and the closing phenylalanine or tryptophan. Each record gives: CDR3 DNA, CDR3 protein, D gene, V gene, clone size, J gene. D genes are given only for firm matches. Expanded clones are given a class, and other clones once, few, many or no size at all.

TGCGCCAGCAGCTTGAGGGCAGGGACTGGCGAGCAGTACTTC	CASSLRAGTGEQYF	.	TRBV5-1	.	TRBJ2-7
TGTGCCAGCAGCTTAGCTCCAGGCCAAGAGACCCAGTACTTC	CASSLAPGQETQYF	.	TRBV7-8	.	TRBJ2-5
TGTGCCAGCTCACCCCGGGTGAGCTCCTACGAGCAGTACTTC	CASSPRVSSYEQYF	.	TRBV18	.	TRBJ2-7
TGTGCCAGCAGCGAGGGTCCCCTCCGACAGCAAACCGGGGAGCTGTTTTTT	CASSEGPLRQQTGELFF	.	TRBV5-4	.	TRBJ2-2
TGTGCCAGCAGCCAAGCCGGGGGCAATGAGCAGTTCTTC	CASSQAGGNEQFF	.	TRBV14	once	TRBJ2-1
TGTGCCAGCAGCCAACCAGGAGCGGGAGGCCAGGGGCAGTACTTC	CASSQPGAGGQGQYF	TRBD2	TRBV4-2	.	TRBJ2-7
TGTGCCAGCAGCGTGGTAGGACTGACCTACAATGAGCAGTTCTTC	CASSVVGLTYNEQFF	.	TRBV9	.	TRBJ2-1
TGTGCCAGCAGCGTAGGGGCTAGCAATTACAATGAGCAGTTCTTC	CASSVGASNYNEQFF	.	TRBV9	.	TRBJ2-1
TGTGCCAGCAGCCCCGGGACGCTCAACACTGAAGCTTTCTTT	CASSPGTLNTEAFF	.	TRBV7-3	few	TRBJ1-1
TGTGCCAGCGGCCCGGGACCCCCGACGTTGGAGACCCAGTACTTC	CASGPGPPTLETQYF	.	TRBV7-3	once	TRBJ2-5
TGTGCCAGCAGTTACTCTGAGGTTAACTATGGCTACACCTTC	CASSYSEVNYGYTF	.	TRBV6-5	.	TRBJ1-2
TGTGCCACCAGACAGGGGGCGCGTGAGACCCAGTACTTC	CATRQGARETQYF	TRBD1	TRBV25-1	.	TRBJ2-5
TGTGCCAGCAGGGAGTCTGGCGGGGTCTCCTACGAGCAGTACTTC	CASRESGGVSYEQYF	.	TRBV27	.	TRBJ2-7
TGTGCTAGCAGCCGAATGCGTGAACGAGGACTTCGCTCCTACAATGAGCAGTTCTTC	CASSRMRERGLRSYNEQFF	.	TRBV7-7	.	TRBJ2-1
TGCAGCGTTGAAGAGCACGGCATCAGGGACACTGAAGCTTTCTTT	CSVEEHGIRDTEAFF	.	TRBV29-1	.	TRBJ1-1
TGTGCCAGCAGTTTCCGTATAGCGGCGCAGTACTTC	CASSFRIAAQYF	.	TRBV7-2	few	TRBJ2-7
TGTGCCAGCAGCCTCCCCGGGGGAAACTATGGCTACACCTTC	CASSLPGGNYGYTF	.	TRBV25-1	.	TRBJ1-2
TGTGCCAGCAGCCCCTCACAGGGGCACGGGGAGCTGTTTTTT	CASSPSQGHGELFF	TRBD1	TRBV11-3	.	TRBJ2-2
TGTGCCAGCAGCGGGGCACCCCCTGTGAGCTATGGCTACACCTTC	CASSGAPPVSYGYTF	.	TRBV7-2	.	TRBJ1-2
TGTGCCAGCAGCTTGTCGGGACAGGGGTTCAATGAGCAGTTCTTC	CASSLSGQGFNEQFF	TRBD1	TRBV5-5	.	TRBJ2-1
TGTGCCAGCAGCCACGAGGTTTCAAGACCTGAAAAACTGTTTTTT	CASSHEVSRPEKLFF	.	TRBV14	.	TRBJ1-4
TGTGCCAGCAGTGATGGGACAGGGGACTACTACGAGCAGTACTTC	CASSDGTGDYYEQYF	TRBD1	TRBV6-1	.	TRBJ2-7
TGTGCCAGCAGTTACTCGACTGTGAAGGAGACCCAGTACTTC	CASSYSTVKETQYF	.	TRBV6-5	once	TRBJ2-5
TGCAGCGTCCGGGGGGCAGGGAACCAAGAGACCCAGTACTTC	CSVRGAGNQETQYF	.	TRBV29-1	.	TRBJ2-5
TGTGCCAGCAGCCCGCGTCCGGGGACAGATACGCAGTATTTT	CASSPRPGTDTQYF	.	TRBV4-2	.	TRBJ2-3
TGTGCCAGTAGTACACTTTCCGGGACTAGCGGTTCCTTCGAGCAGTACTTC	CASSTLSGTSGSFEQYF	TRBD2	TRBV19	.	TRBJ2-7
TGCGCCAGCAGCTTGTTGGGACAGCTACATGAGCAGTTCTTC	CASSLLGQLHEQFF	TRBD1	TRBV5-1	once	TRBJ2-1
TGTGCCTGGAGTGTAAGGGAAGCCGGGGAGCTGTTTTTT	CAWSVREAGELFF	.	TRBV30	.	TRBJ2-2
TGTGCCAGCAGCCCCAGGGGGCGTTCCTACAATGAGCAGTTCTTC	CASSPRGRSYNEQFF	TRBD1	TRBV5-4	once	TRBJ2-1
TGTGCCAGCAGCCAGGGACTGGTCTATGGCTACACCTTC	CASSQGLVYGYTF	.	TRBV11-3	.	TRBJ1-2
TGTGCCAGCAGACCTCAGGACAGTCCCCACTATGGCTACACCTTC	CASRPQDSPHYGYTF	.	TRBV5-4	.	TRBJ1-2
TGTGCCAGCAGGTGGGGGCTAGCGGGAGGATTCAAGGACGAGCAGTACTTC	CASRWGLAGGFKDEQYF	TRBD2	TRBV2	.	TRBJ2-7
TGCGCCAGCAGCTTGGCAGGAGCTAATGAAAAACTGTTTTTT	CASSLAGANEKLFF	.	TRBV5-1	.	TRBJ1-4
TGCGCCAGCAGTGAGCACAGGAACACTGAAGCTTTCTTT	CASSEHRNTEAFF	.	TRBV10-1	.	TRBJ1-1
TGTGCCAGCAGTTCTTCTGAGGACTCTTTAAATGAGCAGTTCTTC	CASSSSEDSLNEQFF	.	TRBV28	.	TRBJ2-1
TGTGCCAGCAGTGAATGGTACGAGCAGTACTTC	CASSEWYEQYF	.	TRBV6-5	.	TRBJ2-7
TGTGCCAGCAGCTTACAACAGAACACCGGGGAGCTGTTTTTT	CASSLQQNTGELFF	.	TRBV7-8	.	TRBJ2-2